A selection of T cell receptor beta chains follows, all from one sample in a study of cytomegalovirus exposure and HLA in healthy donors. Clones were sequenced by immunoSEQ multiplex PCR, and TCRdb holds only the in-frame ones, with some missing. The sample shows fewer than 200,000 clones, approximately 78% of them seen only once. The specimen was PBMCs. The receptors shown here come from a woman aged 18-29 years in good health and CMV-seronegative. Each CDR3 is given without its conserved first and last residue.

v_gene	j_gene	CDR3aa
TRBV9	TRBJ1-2	ASSADSRPGYGYT
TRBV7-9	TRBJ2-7	ASSRFPYEQY
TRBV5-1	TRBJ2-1	ASSLRLAGHYNEQF
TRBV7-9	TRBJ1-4	ASSYFGAGDINEKLF
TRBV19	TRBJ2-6	ASSLFRGPGANVLT
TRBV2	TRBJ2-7	ASSLGQSYEQY
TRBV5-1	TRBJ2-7	ASRTGEAGEQY
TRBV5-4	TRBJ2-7	ASSLGVGEGYEQY
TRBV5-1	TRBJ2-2	ASSLEHNTGELF
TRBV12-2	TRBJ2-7	ASRLRDWPYEQY